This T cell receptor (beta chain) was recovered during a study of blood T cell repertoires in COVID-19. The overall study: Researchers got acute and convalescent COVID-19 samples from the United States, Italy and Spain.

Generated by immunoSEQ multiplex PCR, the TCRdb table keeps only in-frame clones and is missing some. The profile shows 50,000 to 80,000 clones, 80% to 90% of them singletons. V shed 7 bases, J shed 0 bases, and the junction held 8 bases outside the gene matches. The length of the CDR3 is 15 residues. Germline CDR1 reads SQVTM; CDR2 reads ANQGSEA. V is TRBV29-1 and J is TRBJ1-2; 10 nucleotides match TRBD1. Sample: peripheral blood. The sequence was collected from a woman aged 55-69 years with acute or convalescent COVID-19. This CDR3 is CSGLGQGGSNYGYTF. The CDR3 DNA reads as TGCAGCGGCCTAGGACAGGGGGGATCTAACTATGGCTACACCTTC.